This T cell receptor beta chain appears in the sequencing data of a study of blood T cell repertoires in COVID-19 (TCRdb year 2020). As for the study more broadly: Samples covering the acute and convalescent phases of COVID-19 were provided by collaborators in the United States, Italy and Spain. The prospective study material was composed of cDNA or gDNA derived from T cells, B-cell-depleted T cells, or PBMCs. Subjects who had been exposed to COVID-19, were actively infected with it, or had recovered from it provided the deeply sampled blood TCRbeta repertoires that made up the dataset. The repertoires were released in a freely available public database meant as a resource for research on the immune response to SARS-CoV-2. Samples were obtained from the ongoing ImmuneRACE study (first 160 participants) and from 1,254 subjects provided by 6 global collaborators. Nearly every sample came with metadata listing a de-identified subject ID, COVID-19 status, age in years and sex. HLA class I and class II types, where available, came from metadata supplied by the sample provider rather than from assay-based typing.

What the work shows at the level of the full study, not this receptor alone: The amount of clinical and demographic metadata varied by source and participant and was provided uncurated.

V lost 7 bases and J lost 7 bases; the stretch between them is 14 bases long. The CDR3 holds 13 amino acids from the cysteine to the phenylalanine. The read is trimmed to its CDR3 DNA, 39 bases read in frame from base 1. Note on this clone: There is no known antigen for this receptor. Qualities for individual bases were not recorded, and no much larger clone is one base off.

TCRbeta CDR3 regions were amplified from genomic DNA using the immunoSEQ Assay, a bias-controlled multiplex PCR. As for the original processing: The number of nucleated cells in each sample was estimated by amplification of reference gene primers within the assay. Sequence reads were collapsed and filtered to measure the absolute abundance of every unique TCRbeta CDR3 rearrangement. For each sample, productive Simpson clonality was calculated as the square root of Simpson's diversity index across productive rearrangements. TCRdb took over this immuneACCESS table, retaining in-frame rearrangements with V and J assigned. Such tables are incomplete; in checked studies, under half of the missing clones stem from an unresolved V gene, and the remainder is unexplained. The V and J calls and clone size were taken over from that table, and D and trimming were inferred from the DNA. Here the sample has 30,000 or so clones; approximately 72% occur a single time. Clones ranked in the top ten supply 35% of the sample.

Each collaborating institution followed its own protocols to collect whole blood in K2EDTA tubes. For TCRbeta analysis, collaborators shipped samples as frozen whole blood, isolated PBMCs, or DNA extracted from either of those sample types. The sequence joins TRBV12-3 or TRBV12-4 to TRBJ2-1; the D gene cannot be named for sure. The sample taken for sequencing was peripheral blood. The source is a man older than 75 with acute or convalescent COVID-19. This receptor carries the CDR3 CASISGSLNEQFF. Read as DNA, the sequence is TGTGCCAGCATATCAGGCAGTTTGAATGAGCAGTTCTTC.